The 20 T cell receptor beta chains presented below share a single source sample, sequenced in a study of blood T cell repertoires in COVID-19. The repertoire was sequenced with immunoSEQ multiplex PCR; TCRdb's copy has only in-frame clones and lacks some. The data hold tens of thousands of clones, with roughly 80% observed a single time. The specimen sequenced was peripheral blood. The receptor set was obtained from a woman aged 55-69 years with acute or convalescent COVID-19.

The chain carries TRBV2 and TRBJ1-2; TRBD1 matches 10 bases. The germline V gene encodes CDR1 SNHLY and CDR2 FYNNEI. Germline trimming cut 5 bases from V and 7 bases from J; bases unmatched to any gene: 7. CDR3 size: 14 residues. CDR3 loop: CASSWTGGSSGYTF. Here the CDR3 DNA reads TGTGCCAGCAGTTGGACAGGGGGGTCTAGTGGCTACACCTTC.

The gene calls are TRBV19 and TRBJ1-5, with a weak D call TRBD1 (5 bases). The CDR3 sequence is 13 residues long. Trimming stripped 4 bases from V and 2 bases from J, with 6 bases between. Germline V gene data show CDR1 as LNHDA and CDR2 as SQIVND (reference sequence). CDR3 loop: CASSTQGNQPQHF. The CDR3 DNA reads as TGTGCCAGTAGTACACAGGGCAATCAGCCCCAGCATTTT.

This chain uses TRBV10-2 with TRBJ2-3; 9 bases fit TRBD2. V shed 3 bases, J shed 3 bases, and the junction held 4 bases outside the gene matches. The CDR3 is 15 amino acids. Germline V gene data show CDR1 as WSHSY and CDR2 as SAAADI. DNA of the CDR3: TGCGCCAGCAGTGACGGACTAGCGAGAACAGATACGCAGTATTTT. The encoded protein is CASSDGLARTDTQYF.

V is TRBV3-1 (or the pseudogene TRBV3-2) and J is TRBJ1-2; weak D call: TRBD1 (6 bases). V was clipped by 5 bases and J by 3 bases, with 19 bases between them. Germline lookup yields CDR1 LGHDT and CDR2 YNNKEL (reference sequence). This CDR3 contains 16 residues. The CDR3: CASSTPGTSRYYGYTF. The CDR3 nucleotides read TGTGCCAGCAGCACACCCGGGACATCGAGATACTATGGCTACACCTTC.

V is TRBV6-5 and J is TRBJ1-5; D might be TRBD1 (5 bases). The CDR3 sequence is 16 residues long. V was trimmed by 0 bases and J by 4 bases, leaving 13 bases between them. Looked up from germline, CDR1 is MNHEY and CDR2 is SVGAGI. The CDR3 nucleotides are TGTGCCAGCAGTTACTCGGTGGGGGGGAATAATCAGCCCCAGCATTTT. Its protein is CASSYSVGGNNQPQHF.

The CDR3 reads CASEGARTSGSRNEQFF. The CDR3 DNA reads as TGTGCCAGCGAGGGAGCCAGGACTAGCGGAAGTCGCAATGAGCAGTTCTTC. The chain has TRBV2 and TRBJ2-1, with TRBD2 matching 10 bases. Germline CDR1 reads SNHLY; CDR2 reads FYNNEI. Trimming at V came to 8 bases and at J to 6 bases, leaving 16 bases not matched to a gene. The CDR3 sequence is 17 residues long.

The V gene is TRBV24-1, the J gene TRBJ1-5, with TRBD1 matching 12 bases. The CDR3 is 15 amino acids. CDR1 KGHDR and CDR2 SFDVKD come from the germline V gene. V shed 3 bases and J 9 bases; nucleotides not matched to a gene: 5. The CDR3 DNA reads TGTGCCACCAGTGATGGGACAGGGGGCCCTCGGCCCCAGCATTTT. Translation gives CATSDGTGGPRPQHF.

The chain has TRBV4-2 and TRBJ2-1; 9 nucleotides line up with TRBD1. The J segment lost 4 bases and the V segment lost 0 bases, leaving 10 bases of the junction unmatched. The CDR3 consists of 18 residues. Germline CDR1 and CDR2: LGHNA and YNFKEQ. CDR3 DNA: TGTGCCAGCAGCCAAGATCCAGGCCGGGACAGGGATTACAATGAGCAGTTCTTC. This encodes CASSQDPGRDRDYNEQFF.

This clone was counted between two and nine times. The CDR3 DNA reads as TGTGCCAGCAGTTCCCCGGCGGACAGGGGAAATCGGGAGCAGTACTTC. Its protein is CASSSPADRGNREQYF. The rearrangement joins TRBV28 to TRBJ2-7; 9 bases fit TRBD1. CDR1 and CDR2 (germline): MDHEN, SYDVKM. The CDR3 has 16 amino acids. V trimming: 4 bases; J trimming: 7 bases; junction bases outside the gene matches: 14.

This clone was detected only once. The rearrangement joins TRBV5-4 to TRBJ2-3; 8 bases align to TRBD2. J gave up 3 bases and V 0 bases, and 6 bases lay outside the gene matches. The CDR3 consists of 16 residues. Germline V CDR1 and CDR2: SGHNT, YYREEE (reference sequence). The CDR3 sequence: CASSLGAGAMTDTQYF. The CDR3 bases are TGTGCCAGCAGCTTGGGAGCGGGGGCCATGACAGATACGCAGTATTTT.

The chain has TRBV28 and TRBJ1-5; 7 bases fit TRBD1. Germline-derived CDR1 and CDR2 are MDHEN and SYDVKM. The CDR3 totals 14 residues. The J segment lost 7 bases and the V segment lost 8 bases, leaving 11 bases of the junction unmatched. CDR3: CASCRGLLEQPQHF. CDR3 sequence (DNA): TGTGCCAGCTGTAGGGGGCTATTAGAGCAGCCCCAGCATTTT. The entire variable domain, with the rest obtained from reference TRBV28 and TRBJ1-5, is as follows: DVKVTQSSRYLVKRTGEKVFLECVQDMDHENMFWYRQDPGLGLRLIYFSYDVKMKEKGDIPEGYSVSREKKERFSLILESASTNQTSMYLCASCRGLLEQPQHFGDGTRLSIL.

The J gene is TRBJ2-7, the V gene TRBV3-1 (or the pseudogene TRBV3-2); 12 bases line up with TRBD2. Trimming took 1 base from V and 1 from J; bases not matched to a gene: 11. CDR3 length equals 19 residues. The germline V gene encodes CDR1 LGHDT and CDR2 YNNKEL (reference sequence). The DNA of the CDR3 is TGTGCCAGCAGCCAAGCTTTCGCTAGCGGGAGGGCCTATTCCTACGAGCAGTACTTC. Its protein product is CASSQAFASGRAYSYEQYF.

The rearrangement links TRBV7-2 to TRBJ1-6; 8 bases match TRBD1. This CDR3 contains 14 residues. The germline V gene encodes CDR1 SGHTA and CDR2 FQGNSA. J lost 10 bases, V lost 6 bases, and 8 bases had no gene match. The DNA of the CDR3 is TGTGCCAGCAGACAAACAGGGGGTTTGTCACCCCTCCACTTT. It yields the protein CASRQTGGLSPLHF.

The chain combines TRBV9 with TRBJ2-5; 8 bases agree with TRBD2. The CDR3 runs 15 residues. Germline V CDR1 and CDR2: SGDLS, YYNGEE. J gave up 8 bases and V 3 bases, and 12 bases lay outside the gene matches. CDR3 sequence: CASSGPGLGLSTQYF. Here the CDR3 DNA reads TGTGCCAGCAGCGGCCCGGGACTAGGTTTAAGTACCCAGTACTTC.

V gene TRBV6-5 combines with J gene TRBJ1-2; TRBD1 might be the D (5 bases). Trimming stripped 7 bases from V and 2 bases from J, with 14 bases between. The CDR3 has 14 amino acids. Germline-derived CDR1 and CDR2 are MNHEY and SVGAGI. CDR3 sequence reads: CASISSGLNYGYTF. Here the CDR3 DNA reads TGTGCCAGCATTTCTTCAGGGCTGAACTATGGCTACACCTTC.

This clone appeared a few times. This chain links TRBV11-3 with TRBJ2-3, with TRBD2 matching over 11 bases. Trimming took 5 bases from V and 11 from J; bases not matched to a gene: 9. Per germline, CDR1 SGHNT and CDR2 YENEEA. This CDR3 has 14 residues. The CDR3 DNA reads TGTGCCAGCAGCCTAGGGACTAGCGGCGGATGGCAGTATTTT. Protein: CASSLGTSGGWQYF.

The chain carries TRBV29-1 and TRBJ2-7; 7 positions match TRBD1. The CDR3 is 15 amino acids. J was trimmed by 5 bases and V by 5 bases; bases with no gene match: 15. Germline values: CDR1 SQVTM, CDR2 ANQGSEA. CDR3 residues: CSVQSRGQLLNEQYF. The CDR3 DNA is TGCAGCGTTCAGTCAAGGGGGCAACTTTTGAACGAGCAGTACTTC.

The V gene is TRBV7-2, the J gene TRBJ1-3; 8 bases are a match to TRBD1. The V gene end was trimmed by 0 bases and the J gene end by 2 bases; junction bases not matched to a gene: 6. Germline V gives CDR1 SGHTA, CDR2 FQGNSA. This CDR3 is built from 17 residues. The CDR3 DNA is TGTGCCAGCAGCTTAGCTGCGGGACAGGTCACTGGAAACACCATATATTTT. It translates to CASSLAAGQVTGNTIYF.

The V call is TRBV7-8, the J call TRBJ1-3; 8 bases are shared with TRBD1. Germline loops: CDR1 SGHVS, CDR2 FQNEAQ. CDR3 length equals 19 residues. Germline trimming cut 7 bases from V and 0 bases from J; bases unmatched to any gene: 17. The CDR3 region is CASTRRTGFPYSSGNTIYF. CDR3 nucleotides: TGTGCCAGCACCAGAAGGACAGGGTTCCCCTATTCCTCTGGAAACACCATATATTTT.

In this sample, this clone turned up once. The chain links TRBV11-2 to TRBJ1-1, with D perhaps matching TRBD1 (5 bases). V lost 6 bases to trimming and J lost 3 bases, with 14 bases between them. The CDR3 contains 14 residues. CDR1 and CDR2 (germline): SGHAT, FQNNGV. The chain's CDR3 is CASRKGQKDTEAFF. In nucleotides, the CDR3 is TGTGCCAGCAGGAAGGGGCAAAAGGACACTGAAGCTTTCTTT.